Listed below are T cell receptor beta chains from one sample, sequenced in a study of preoperative IRX-2 immunotherapy in early breast cancer. The data were produced by immunoSEQ multiplex PCR, yet TCRdb's version contains in-frame clones alone and is incomplete. The table lists tens of thousands of clones, more than 90% of them singletons. Sampling was performed from a patient treated with IRX-2 immunotherapy. The receptor source for this set is a human donor with breast cancer. CDR3s include the opening cysteine and the closing phenylalanine or tryptophan. Fields, in order: J gene, clone size, D gene, V gene, CDR3 protein, CDR3 DNA. D genes are given only for firm matches. Rows give clone size only sometimes, using once, few, many, or a class for an expanded clone.

TRBJ1-3 | . | . | TRBV21-1 | CASSKSDRRLWKGTIYF | TGTGCCAGCAGCAAATCTGACAGGCGTCTCTGGAAAGGCACCATATATTTT
TRBJ2-7 | . | TRBD2 | TRBV27 | CASSLYTSGSYEQYF | TGTGCCAGCAGTTTATACACTAGCGGGTCCTACGAGCAGTACTTC
TRBJ1-5 | . | . | TRBV28 | CASSPTWVGQPQHF | TGTGCCAGCAGCCCTACCTGGGTAGGGCAGCCCCAGCATTTT
TRBJ2-5 | . | . | TRBV4-1 | CASKGPTSLGDQETQYF | TGCGCCAGCAAAGGGCCCACTAGTTTGGGTGACCAAGAGACCCAGTACTTC
TRBJ2-7 | . | TRBD1 | TRBV6-1 | CASSGLNDRGGPNF | TGTGCCAGCAGCGGCCTAAACGACAGGGGGGGCCCAAACTTC
TRBJ2-1 | . | TRBD2 | TRBV19 | CASLLAGGNEQFF | TGTGCCAGTTTACTAGCGGGAGGCAATGAGCAGTTCTTC
TRBJ1-1 | . | . | TRBV7-9 | CASSPPFFGTEAFF | TGTGCCAGCAGCCCGCCATTCTTTGGCACTGAAGCTTTCTTT
TRBJ2-1 | . | TRBD2 | TRBV5-1 | CASSFTSGSINEQFF | TGCGCCAGCAGCTTCACTAGCGGGAGCATAAATGAGCAGTTCTTC
TRBJ2-7 | . | . | TRBV5-4 | CASRQGVSYEQYF | TGTGCCAGCAGACAGGGCGTATCCTACGAGCAGTACTTC
TRBJ1-4 | . | . | TRBV20-1 | CSAARFSVLFF | TGCAGTGCTGCCCGGTTTTCAGTACTGTTTTTT
TRBJ1-1 | . | . | TRBV11-2 | CASSLDLGEINTEAFF | TGTGCCAGCAGCTTAGATCTCGGGGAAATAAACACTGAAGCTTTCTTT
TRBJ2-1 | once | . | TRBV4-1 | CASSPTTSINEQFF | TGCGCCAGCAGCCCAACTACTAGTATCAATGAGCAGTTCTTC
TRBJ2-7 | . | . | TRBV27 | CASSLWQGNEQYF | TGTGCCAGCAGTTTGTGGCAGGGGAACGAGCAGTACTTC
TRBJ2-7 | few | . | TRBV30 | CAWSPGVSYEQYF | TGTGCCTGGAGTCCAGGGGTTAGCTACGAGCAGTACTTC
TRBJ2-3 | . | TRBD1 | TRBV5-1 | CASSRYPGQSTDTQYF | TGCGCCAGCAGTCGTTATCCGGGACAGAGCACAGATACGCAGTATTTT
TRBJ2-7 | few | . | TRBV20-1 | CSARDNYEQYF | TGCAGTGCTAGGGACAACTACGAGCAGTACTTC
TRBJ2-2 | . | TRBD1 | TRBV5-1 | CASSFRGRSPTNTGELFF | TGCGCCAGCAGCTTCAGGGGGAGAAGCCCTACGAACACCGGGGAGCTGTTTTTT
TRBJ1-1 | . | . | TRBV5-1 | CASSLGQEAFF | TGCGCCAGCAGCTTGGGACAGGAAGCTTTCTTT
TRBJ1-5 | . | . | TRBV5-1 | CASSLEGRQPQHF | TGCGCCAGCAGCTTGGAGGGACGGCAGCCCCAGCATTTT
TRBJ2-5 | . | . | TRBV5-1 | CASSLRLETQYF | TGCGCCAGCAGCTTGAGGTTAGAGACCCAGTACTTC
TRBJ1-2 | . | . | TRBV30 | CAWSGNYGYTF | TGTGCCTGGAGTGGGAACTATGGCTACACCTTC
TRBJ2-7 | . | . | TRBV6-5 | CASSYAQPDEQYF | TGTGCCAGCAGTTACGCTCAACCGGACGAGCAGTACTTC
TRBJ2-3 | . | . | TRBV14 | CASSQNLDTQYF | TGTGCCAGCAGCCAGAACCTAGATACGCAGTATTTT
TRBJ2-2 | . | . | TRBV5-1 | CASSLGYGGTNTGELFF | TGCGCCAGCAGCTTGGGGTACGGCGGGACGAACACCGGGGAGCTGTTTTTT
TRBJ2-4 | . | TRBD1 | TRBV6-6 | CASRGTGLAKNIQYF | TGTGCCAGCAGAGGGACAGGACTAGCCAAAAACATTCAGTACTTC
TRBJ1-2 | few | . | TRBV4-1 | CASSQAAQGYGYTF | TGCGCCAGCAGCCAAGCTGCACAGGGCTATGGCTACACCTTC
TRBJ1-4 | . | . | TRBV6-5 | CASSYSGGGEKLFF | TGTGCCAGCAGTTATTCGGGAGGGGGTGAAAAACTGTTTTTT
TRBJ1-4 | . | TRBD1 | TRBV12-5 | CASGSAWDRGAYLATNEKLFF | TGTGCTAGTGGTTCCGCTTGGGACAGGGGGGCCTACCTCGCAACTAATGAAAAACTGTTTTTT
TRBJ1-5 | . | . | TRBV5-5 | CASSIKGNQPQHF | TGTGCCAGCAGCATCAAAGGGAATCAGCCCCAGCATTTT
TRBJ1-2 | . | . | TRBV19 | CASSIDLRALGGYTF | TGTGCCAGTAGTATAGATTTGAGGGCCCTGGGAGGCTACACCTTC
TRBJ2-7 | . | . | TRBV2 | CASRMETRSEQYF | TGTGCCAGCAGGATGGAAACTCGTAGCGAGCAGTACTTC
TRBJ2-1 | once | TRBD2 | TRBV4-3 | CASSQDRLAGSYNEQFF | TGCGCCAGCAGCCAAGATCGACTAGCGGGCTCCTACAATGAGCAGTTCTTC
TRBJ1-1 | . | . | TRBV7-6 | CASSRDEGTEAFF | TGTGCCAGCAGCCGGGATGAAGGCACTGAAGCTTTCTTT
TRBJ1-1 | . | . | TRBV20-1 | CSAREALYAFF | TGCAGTGCTAGAGAGGCCCTTTATGCTTTCTTT
TRBJ1-2 | . | . | TRBV29-1 | CSGGAHYGYTF | TGCAGCGGCGGGGCACACTATGGCTACACCTTC
TRBJ1-2 | . | TRBD1 | TRBV18 | CASSQGQGVVYGYTF | TGTGCCAGCTCACAAGGACAGGGGGTAGTCTATGGCTACACCTTC
TRBJ2-7 | . | . | TRBV2 | CASSEAGRGDEQYF | TGTGCCAGCAGTGAAGCAGGCAGGGGGGACGAGCAGTACTTC
TRBJ1-2 | . | . | TRBV5-1 | CASSTSSRASNYGYTF | TGCGCCAGCAGCACCTCTTCACGGGCCTCTAACTATGGCTACACCTTC
TRBJ2-1 | . | . | TRBV6-1 | CASSVRPGTRNEQFF | TGTGCCAGCAGTGTCAGACCCGGGACCCGCAATGAGCAGTTCTTC
TRBJ1-5 | . | . | TRBV30 | CAWSSNSNQPQHF | TGTGCCTGGAGTTCAAATAGCAATCAGCCCCAGCATTTT
TRBJ1-1 | . | . | TRBV7-9 | CASSLEQGNTEAFF | TGTGCCAGCAGCTTAGAACAGGGGAACACTGAAGCTTTCTTT
TRBJ1-4 | . | . | TRBV7-9 | CASSLETPVRSNEKLFF | TGTGCCAGCAGCTTAGAAACCCCTGTACGAAGTAATGAAAAACTGTTTTTT
TRBJ1-5 | . | . | TRBV7-2 | CASSPRGGSNQPQHF | TGTGCCAGCAGCCCAAGGGGGGGTAGCAATCAGCCCCAGCATTTT
TRBJ2-2 | . | . | TRBV6-4 | CASSDSGTGSNTGELFF | TGTGCCAGCAGTGACTCGGGAACAGGTTCGAACACCGGGGAGCTGTTTTTT
TRBJ2-2 | . | TRBD2 | TRBV7-2 | CASSILLSGSNTGELFF | TGTGCCAGCAGCATTTTGCTTAGCGGGAGTAATACCGGGGAGCTGTTTTTT
TRBJ2-7 | . | . | TRBV11-1 | CASSLVLSSYEQYF | TGTGCCAGCAGCTTAGTTCTAAGCTCCTACGAGCAGTACTTC
TRBJ1-1 | . | TRBD1 | TRBV7-8 | CAISGQGLAEAFF | TGTGCCATTTCGGGACAGGGGTTGGCTGAAGCTTTCTTT
TRBJ1-2 | . | TRBD1 | TRBV5-1 | CASSLSGQATNYGYTF | TGCGCCAGCAGCTTATCGGGACAGGCAACCAACTATGGCTACACCTTC
TRBJ1-4 | . | . | TRBV5-3 | CARSLVGGSNEKLFF | TGTGCCAGAAGCTTGGTCGGGGGGAGCAATGAAAAACTGTTTTTT
TRBJ2-3 | . | TRBD2 | TRBV4-1 | CASSQDPPAGDADTQYF | TGCGCCAGCAGCCAAGACCCCCCAGCGGGAGATGCAGATACGCAGTATTTT
TRBJ1-2 | . | . | TRBV21-1 | CASITRTGGGLGGYTF | TGTGCCAGCATCACCCGAACGGGGGGAGGCCTTGGTGGCTACACCTTC
TRBJ2-3 | . | . | TRBV6-4 | CASSDAPGSTDTQYF | TGTGCCAGCAGTGACGCCCCGGGGAGCACAGATACGCAGTATTTT
TRBJ2-1 | . | . | TRBV4-1 | CASSHLGMGNEQFF | TGCGCCAGCAGCCATCTAGGAATGGGAAATGAGCAGTTCTTC
TRBJ1-4 | once | . | TRBV5-1 | CASSLVPAGNEKLFF | TGCGCCAGCAGCTTGGTTCCGGCAGGTAATGAAAAACTGTTTTTT
TRBJ1-1 | . | . | TRBV6-1 | CASSERGNTEAFF | TGTGCCAGCAGTGAAAGGGGGAACACTGAAGCTTTCTTT